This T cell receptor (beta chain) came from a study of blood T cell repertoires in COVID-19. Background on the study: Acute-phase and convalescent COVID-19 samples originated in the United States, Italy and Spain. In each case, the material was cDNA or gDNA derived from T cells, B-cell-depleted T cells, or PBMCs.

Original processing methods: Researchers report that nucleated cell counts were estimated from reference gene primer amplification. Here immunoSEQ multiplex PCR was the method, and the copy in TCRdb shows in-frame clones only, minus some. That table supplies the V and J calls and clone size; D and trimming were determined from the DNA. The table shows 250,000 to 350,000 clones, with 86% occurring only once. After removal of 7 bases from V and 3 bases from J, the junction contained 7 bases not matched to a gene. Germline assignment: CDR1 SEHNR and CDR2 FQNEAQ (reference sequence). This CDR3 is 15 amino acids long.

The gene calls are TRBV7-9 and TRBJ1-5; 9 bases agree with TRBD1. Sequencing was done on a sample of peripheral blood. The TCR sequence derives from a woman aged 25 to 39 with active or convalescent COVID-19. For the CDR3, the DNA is TGTGCCAGCACGAAGGGGGACAGGGACAATCAGCCCCAGCATTTT. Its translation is CASTKGDRDNQPQHF. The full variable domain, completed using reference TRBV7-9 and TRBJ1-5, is DTGVSQNPRHKITKRGQNVTFRCDPISEHNRLYWYRQTLGQGPEFLTYFQNEAQLEKSRLLSDRFSAERPKGSFSTLEIQRTEQGDSAMYLCASTKGDRDNQPQHFGDGTRLSIL.